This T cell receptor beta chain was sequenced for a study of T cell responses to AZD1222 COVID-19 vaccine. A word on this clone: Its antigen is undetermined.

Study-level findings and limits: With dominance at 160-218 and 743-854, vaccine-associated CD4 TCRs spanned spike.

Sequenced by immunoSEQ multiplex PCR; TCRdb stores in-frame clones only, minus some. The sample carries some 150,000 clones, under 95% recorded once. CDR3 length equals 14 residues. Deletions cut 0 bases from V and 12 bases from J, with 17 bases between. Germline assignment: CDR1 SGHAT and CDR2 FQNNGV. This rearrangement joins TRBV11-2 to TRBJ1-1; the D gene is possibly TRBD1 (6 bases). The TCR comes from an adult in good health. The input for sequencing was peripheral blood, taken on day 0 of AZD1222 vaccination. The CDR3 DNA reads TGTGCCAGCAGCTTAGATCTAGGGTCGGGGGACACTTTCTTT. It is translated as CASSLDLGSGDTFF.